This T cell receptor beta chain stems from a study of blood T cell repertoires in COVID-19. Across the study: T cells, B-cell-depleted T cells, or PBMCs provided the cDNA or gDNA that served as material.

Sequencing was performed with immunoSEQ multiplex PCR; in TCRdb, only in-frame clones are kept and a portion is missing. The sample consists of hundreds of thousands of clones, under 90% of them appearing once. The CDR3 loop spans 15 amino acids. Germline CDR1 reads SGHRS; CDR2 reads YFSETQ. After removal of 2 bases from V and 8 bases from J, the junction contained 12 bases not matched to a gene. This receptor was identified in a woman of 80 years or more with acute or convalescent COVID-19. Sequenced input: peripheral blood. The chain couples TRBV5-1 to TRBJ1-2; TRBD1 aligns across 7 bases. Here the CDR3 reads CASSFTRDSTRGYTF. DNA for the CDR3: TGCGCCAGCAGCTTCACCCGGGACAGTACCCGCGGCTACACCTTC.